This TCR beta chain was profiled in a study of regulatory T cells in long-lasting Graves disease. The CDR3 has 12 amino acids. V dropped 8 bases and J dropped 4 bases, with 9 bases sitting between them. From germline, CDR1 is MDHEN and CDR2 SYDVKM. This sample's time point: persistent/refractory GD, antithyroid drugs over 5 years with positive TRAb. The TCR library was made from RNA that had been extracted from PBMCs in TRIzol. Arm-PCR of CDR3 regions with iRepertoire HTBI primers generated TCR beta libraries. Each CDR3 protein gets one entry after TCRdb re-called the multiplex PCR reads with MiXCR. The top ten hold 25% to 30% of the sample, which has hundreds of thousands of distinct CDR3 sequences, about 19% seen once.

V gene TRBV28 combines with J gene TRBJ1-3, with D tentatively TRBD1 (5 bases). This TCR was recovered from a female donor with Graves disease. Specimen: peripheral blood mononuclear cells (PBMCs), collected when the disease was refractory, from a patient treated with antithyroid drugs. In DNA, the CDR3 is TGTGCCAGCGGGGCGCTAGGAAACACCATATATTTT. Amino acids: CASGALGNTIYF.